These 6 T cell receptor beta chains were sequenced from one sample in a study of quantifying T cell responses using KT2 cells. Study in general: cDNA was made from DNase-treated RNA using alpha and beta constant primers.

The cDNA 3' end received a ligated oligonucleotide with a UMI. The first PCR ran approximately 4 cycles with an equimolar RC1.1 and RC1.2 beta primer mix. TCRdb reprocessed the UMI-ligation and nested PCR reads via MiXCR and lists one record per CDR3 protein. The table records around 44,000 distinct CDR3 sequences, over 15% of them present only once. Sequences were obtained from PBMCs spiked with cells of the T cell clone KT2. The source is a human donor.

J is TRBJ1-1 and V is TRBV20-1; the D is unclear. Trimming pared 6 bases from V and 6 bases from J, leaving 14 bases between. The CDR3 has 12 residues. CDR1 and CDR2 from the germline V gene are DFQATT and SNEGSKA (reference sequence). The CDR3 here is CSAVHGMSEAFF. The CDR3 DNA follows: TGCAGTGCAGTACATGGAATGTCTGAAGCTTTCTTT.

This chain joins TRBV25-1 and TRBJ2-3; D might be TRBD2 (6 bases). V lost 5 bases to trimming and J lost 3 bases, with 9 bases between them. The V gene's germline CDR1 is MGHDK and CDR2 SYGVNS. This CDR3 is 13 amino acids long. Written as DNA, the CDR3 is TGTGCCAGCAGTAAAGGGAGGACAGATACGCAGTATTTT. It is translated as CASSKGRTDTQYF.

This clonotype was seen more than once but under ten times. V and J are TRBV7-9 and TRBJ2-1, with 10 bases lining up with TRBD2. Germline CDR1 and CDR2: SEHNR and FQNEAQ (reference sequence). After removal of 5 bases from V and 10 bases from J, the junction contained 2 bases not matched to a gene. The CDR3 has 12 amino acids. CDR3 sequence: CASSLGLAEQFF. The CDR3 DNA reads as TGTGCCAGCAGCCTGGGACTAGCGGAGCAGTTCTTC.

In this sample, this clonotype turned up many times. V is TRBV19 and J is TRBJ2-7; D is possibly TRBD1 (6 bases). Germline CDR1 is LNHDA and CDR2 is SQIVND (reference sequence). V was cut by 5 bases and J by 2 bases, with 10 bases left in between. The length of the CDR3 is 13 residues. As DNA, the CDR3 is TGTGCCAGTAGTGAGACAGGCCCCTACGAGCAGTACTTC. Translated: CASSETGPYEQYF.

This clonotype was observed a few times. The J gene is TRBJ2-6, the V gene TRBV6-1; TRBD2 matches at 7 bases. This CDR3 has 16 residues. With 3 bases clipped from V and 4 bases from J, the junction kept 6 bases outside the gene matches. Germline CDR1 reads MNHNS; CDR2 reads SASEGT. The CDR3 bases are TGTGCCAGCAGTGAGCGACTAGCTGCAGGGGCCAACGTCCTGACTTTC. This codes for CASSERLAAGANVLTF.

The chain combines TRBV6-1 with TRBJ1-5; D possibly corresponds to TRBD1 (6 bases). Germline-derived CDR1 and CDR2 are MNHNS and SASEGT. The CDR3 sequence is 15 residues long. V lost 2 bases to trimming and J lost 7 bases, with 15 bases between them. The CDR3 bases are TGTGCCAGCAGTGAACAACCTCAGGGGAAGCAGCCCCAGCATTTT. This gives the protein CASSEQPQGKQPQHF.